This TCR beta chain was identified in a study of blood T cell repertoires in COVID-19. For the study at large: Acute and convalescent COVID-19 specimens originated in the United States, Italy and Spain. Sample material is recorded as cDNA or gDNA derived from T cells, B-cell-depleted T cells, or PBMCs.

Per germline, CDR1 SGHRS and CDR2 YFSETQ. The CDR3 sequence is 14 residues long. Trimming removed 0 bases at V and 0 bases at J, with 5 bases between. How the authors handled the data: Counts of nucleated cells, estimated from reference gene primer amplification, were obtained. Here immunoSEQ multiplex PCR was the method, and the copy in TCRdb shows in-frame clones only, minus some. V and J calls and clone size follow that table, whereas D and trimming were derived from the DNA. The table records about 20,000 clones, about 89% of them present only once. Sequencing was performed on peripheral blood. This TCR was sampled from a human donor in a cohort sampled during active COVID-19. The V call is TRBV5-1, the J call TRBJ2-3; no definite D call. CDR3 residues: CASSLGRSTDTQYF. In DNA form, the CDR3 reads TGCGCCAGCAGCTTGGGCAGGAGCACAGATACGCAGTATTTT.